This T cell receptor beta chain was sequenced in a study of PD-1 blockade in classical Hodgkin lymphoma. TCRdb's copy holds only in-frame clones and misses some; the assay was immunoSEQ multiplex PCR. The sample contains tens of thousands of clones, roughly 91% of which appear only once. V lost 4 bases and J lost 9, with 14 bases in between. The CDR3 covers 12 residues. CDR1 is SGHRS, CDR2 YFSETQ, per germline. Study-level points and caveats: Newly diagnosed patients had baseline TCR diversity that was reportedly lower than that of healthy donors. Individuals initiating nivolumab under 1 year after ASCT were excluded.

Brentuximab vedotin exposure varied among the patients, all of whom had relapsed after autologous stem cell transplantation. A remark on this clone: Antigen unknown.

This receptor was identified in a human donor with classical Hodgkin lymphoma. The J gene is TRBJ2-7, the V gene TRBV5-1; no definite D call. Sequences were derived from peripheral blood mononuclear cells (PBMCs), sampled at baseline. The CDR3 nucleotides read TGCGCCAGCAGCAAAAACGTTAAAACGCAGTACTTC. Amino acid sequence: CASSKNVKTQYF.